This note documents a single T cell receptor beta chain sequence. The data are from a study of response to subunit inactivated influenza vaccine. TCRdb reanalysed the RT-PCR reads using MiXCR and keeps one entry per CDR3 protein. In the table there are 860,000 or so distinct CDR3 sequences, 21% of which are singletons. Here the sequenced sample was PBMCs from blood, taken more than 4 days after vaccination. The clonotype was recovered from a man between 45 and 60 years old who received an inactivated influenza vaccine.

The CDR3 bases are TGTGCCAGCAGCGCTAGGGTAGCGGGGCCGGGTCGCGAGCAGTTCTTC. It codes for CASSARVAGPGREQFF. The chain employs TRBV11-2 and TRBJ2-1; the match to TRBD2 covers 8 bases. The J segment lost 10 bases and the V segment lost 5 bases, leaving 16 bases of the junction unmatched. This CDR3 is 16 amino acids long. The germline gives CDR1 SGHAT, CDR2 FQNNGV.